The 9 T cell receptor beta chains listed next were all sequenced from one sample in a study of blood T cell repertoires in COVID-19 (TCRdb year 2020). The receptor library was made with the immunoSEQ multiplex PCR assay. Held by TCRdb, this immuneACCESS table contains in-frame sequences only and omits some clones. Under half of the omission traces to an unresolved V gene where checked; the cause of the rest is unknown. For this sample there are 360,000 or so clones; 88% appear just once. 1% of the sample belongs to the ten largest clones. The material sequenced was PBMCs or T cells enriched from blood (not recorded which). The receptors come from a woman aged 30 to 39 who had been exposed to COVID-19.

In its sample, this clone was seen once. The chain is built from TRBV7-3 and TRBJ2-5, with D hard to call. Germline CDR1 SGHTA, CDR2 FQGTGA. V was trimmed by 2 bases and J by 7 bases, leaving 11 bases between them. The CDR3 runs 13 residues. The CDR3 loop is CASSLSQRRTQYF. CDR3 DNA: TGTGCCAGCAGCTTATCCCAACGGAGGACCCAGTACTTC.

About this clone itself: Other DNA sequences within the sample encode an identical CDR3. The gene calls are TRBV29-1 and TRBJ1-2; weak D call: TRBD1 (6 bases). From germline, CDR1 is SQVTM and CDR2 ANQGSEA. This CDR3 has 12 amino acids. V shed 6 bases and J shed 4 bases, with 12 bases lying between them. CDR3 in DNA: TGCAGCGTCGGTGACAGGAGCTATGGCTACACCTTC. This encodes CSVGDRSYGYTF.

V and J are TRBV6-5 and TRBJ1-4, with D possibly TRBD1 on 5 matching bases. V lost 3 bases to trimming and J lost 6 bases, with 11 bases between them. The CDR3 consists of 14 residues. Germline loops: CDR1 MNHEY, CDR2 SVGAGI. CDR3 nucleotide sequence: TGTGCCAGCAGTTATACTCCCAGGGATGAAAAACTGTTTTTT. This encodes CASSYTPRDEKLFF.

The gene calls are TRBV28 and TRBJ2-2; D unclear. The CDR3 is 12 residues long. Germline V gives CDR1 MDHEN, CDR2 SYDVKM. V dropped 1 base and J dropped 9 bases, with 6 bases sitting between them. The CDR3 DNA reads TGTGCCAGCAGTTTATCCCCTCGGGAGCTGTTTTTT. This translates into CASSLSPRELFF.

The CDR3 sequence is CASNDRGVVSEAFF. In nucleotides, the CDR3 is TGTGCCAGCAACGACAGGGGAGTTGTATCTGAAGCTTTCTTT. The chain links TRBV6-5 to TRBJ1-1; 8 bases align to TRBD1. Germline-derived CDR1 and CDR2 are MNHEY and SVGAGI. The CDR3 loop spans 14 amino acids. V was clipped by 7 bases and J by 6 bases; unmatched bases: 10.

The chain recombines TRBV7-8 with TRBJ2-5; TRBD1 agrees at 9 bases. The length of the CDR3 is 15 residues. From germline, CDR1 is SGHVS and CDR2 FQNEAQ. V lost 1 base and J lost 9; bases outside the gene matches: 9. As DNA, the CDR3 is TGTGCCAGCAGCTTAGGAACAGGGGGCCCATATGCCCAGTACTTC. This gives the protein CASSLGTGGPYAQYF.

This clone was seen only once. This CDR3 is also generated by other DNA sequences in the sample. The rearrangement joins TRBV5-1 to TRBJ2-7; 9 bases line up with TRBD2. Germline CDR1 reads SGHRS; CDR2 reads YFSETQ. V shed 4 bases and J 2 bases; nucleotides not matched to a gene: 4. This CDR3 has 14 residues. The CDR3 protein is CASSPGLAPYEQYF. In DNA, the CDR3 is TGCGCCAGCAGCCCGGGACTAGCTCCCTACGAGCAGTACTTC.

This CDR3 reads CSLTYGGFSYNEQFF. CDR3 nucleotides: TGCAGCCTAACATACGGCGGGTTTTCCTACAATGAGCAGTTCTTC. This chain links TRBV29-1 with TRBJ2-1; tentative D call: TRBD2 (5 bases). V dropped 8 bases and J dropped 1 base, with 18 bases sitting between them. The germline V gene has CDR1 SQVTM and CDR2 ANQGSEA. The CDR3 is 15 amino acids.

V and J are TRBV4-1 and TRBJ2-3; the match to TRBD1 covers 7 bases. Germline V gives CDR1 MGHRA, CDR2 YSYEKL. The V segment lost 0 bases and the J segment 2 bases; nucleotides outside the gene matches: 8. This CDR3 is 17 amino acids long. Written as DNA, the CDR3 is TGCGCCAGCAGCCAAGATTTGACAGGGACCTTCACAGATACGCAGTATTTT. Translated, it gives CASSQDLTGTFTDTQYF.